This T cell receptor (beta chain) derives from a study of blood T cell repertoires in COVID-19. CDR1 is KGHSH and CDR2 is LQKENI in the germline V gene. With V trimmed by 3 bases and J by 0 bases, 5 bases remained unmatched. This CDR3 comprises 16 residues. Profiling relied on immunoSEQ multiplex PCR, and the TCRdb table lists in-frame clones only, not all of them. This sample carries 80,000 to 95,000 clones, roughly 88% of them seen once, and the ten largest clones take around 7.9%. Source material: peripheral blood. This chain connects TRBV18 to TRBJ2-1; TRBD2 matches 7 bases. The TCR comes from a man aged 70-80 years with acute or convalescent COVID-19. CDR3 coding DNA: TGTGCCAGCTCACCCAACCTAGCGGTCTCCTACAATGAGCAGTTCTTC. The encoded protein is CASSPNLAVSYNEQFF. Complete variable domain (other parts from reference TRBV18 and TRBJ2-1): NAGVMQNPRHLVRRRGQEARLRCSPMKGHSHVYWYRQLPEEGLKFMVYLQKENIIDESGMPKERFSAEFPKEGPSILRIQQVVRGDSAAYFCASSPNLAVSYNEQFFGPGTRLTVL.